Sequencing of this TCR beta chain was carried out in a study of CD8 T cells in Susac syndrome. Germline V gives CDR1 MDHEN, CDR2 SYDVKM. V was shortened by 6 bases and J by 7 bases, with 16 bases between the two germline ends. The CDR3 covers 14 residues. Comment on this clonotype: Its target is not known.

Reverse transcription of roughly 0.5 to 1 ug RNA was carried out with random hexamers. TCRdb re-analysed the immunoSEQ multiplex PCR reads in MiXCR, keeping a single row per CDR3 protein. The sample shows about 210,000 distinct CDR3 sequences, roughly 96% of them seen only once. The study sequenced TCR beta in blood CD8+ and CD4+ T cells. Each multiple sclerosis control was a treatment-naive patient with relapsing-remitting disease that was either stable or active. Study observations and caveats: The study's TCR sequencing and HLA analysis drew on a certain number of individuals. That number was acknowledged as relatively small.

The clonotype originates from a human donor with multiple sclerosis. Material for sequencing was CD4+ T cells from PBMCs. The V call is TRBV28, the J call TRBJ2-1; the D gene could be TRBD1 or TRBD2 (5 bases each). CDR3 sequence (DNA): TGTGCCAGCAGGAACCGAGGGGCGAAGAATGAGCAGTTCTTC. It is translated as CASRNRGAKNEQFF.